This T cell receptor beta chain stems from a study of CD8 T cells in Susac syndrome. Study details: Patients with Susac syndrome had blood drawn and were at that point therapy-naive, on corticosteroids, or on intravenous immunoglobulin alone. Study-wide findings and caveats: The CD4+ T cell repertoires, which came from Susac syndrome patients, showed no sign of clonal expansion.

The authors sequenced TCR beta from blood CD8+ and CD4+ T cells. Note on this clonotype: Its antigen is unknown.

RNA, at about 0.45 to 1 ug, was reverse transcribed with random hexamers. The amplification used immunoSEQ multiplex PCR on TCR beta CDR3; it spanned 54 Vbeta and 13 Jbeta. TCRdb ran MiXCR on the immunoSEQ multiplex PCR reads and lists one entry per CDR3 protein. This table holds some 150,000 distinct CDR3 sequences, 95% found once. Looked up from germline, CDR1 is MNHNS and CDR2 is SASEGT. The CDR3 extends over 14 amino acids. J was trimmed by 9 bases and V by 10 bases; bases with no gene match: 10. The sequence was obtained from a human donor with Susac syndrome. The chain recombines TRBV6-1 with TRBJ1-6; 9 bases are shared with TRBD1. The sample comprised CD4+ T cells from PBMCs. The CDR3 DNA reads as TGTGCCACCCCCTCGGACAGGGGTAGTTCACCCCTCCACTTT. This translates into CATPSDRGSSPLHF.